These 31 T cell receptor beta chains came from one sample sequenced in a study of blood T cell repertoires in COVID-19 (dated by TCRdb to 2019 to 2021). The method behind the library was the immunoSEQ multiplex PCR assay. This immuneACCESS table, as held by TCRdb, lists in-frame sequences with V and J called but not all clones. Of the missing ones, under half trace to an unresolved V gene in checked studies; the others have no known cause. The sample data list almost 200,000 clones, and 80% to 90% of these were observed just once. The ten largest clones add up to around 0.76% of the sample. Sequences were obtained from peripheral blood. All receptors derive from a woman between 65 and 79 years old with acute or convalescent COVID-19.

The chain uses TRBV7-2 and TRBJ2-1; D perhaps matches TRBD1 (6 bases). V was cut by 1 base and J by 3 bases, with 16 bases left in between. Germline V CDR1 and CDR2: SGHTA, FQGNSA. The CDR3 consists of 17 residues. CDR3 sequence: CASSLDIRGGFYNEQFF. The DNA of the CDR3 is TGTGCCAGCAGCTTAGACATTCGAGGGGGATTCTACAATGAGCAGTTCTTC. Supplemented by reference TRBV7-2 and TRBJ2-1, the full variable domain reads GAGVSQSPSNKVTEKGKDVELRCDPISGHTALYWYRQSLGQGLEFLIYFQGNSAPDKSGLPSDRFSAERTGGSVSTLTIQRTQQEDSAVYLCASSLDIRGGFYNEQFFGPGTRLTVL.

The V and J genes are TRBV7-9 and TRBJ2-3, with D possibly being TRBD2 (5 bases). The CDR3 extends over 15 amino acids. The germline CDR1 and CDR2 sequences are SEHNR and FQNEAQ (reference sequence). Trimming left V 3 bases short and J 2 bases short, with 12 bases between. CDR3: CASSLVDSNTDTQYF. The DNA for the CDR3 is TGTGCCAGCAGCTTGGTGGACTCAAACACAGATACGCAGTATTTT.

The chain is built from TRBV11-3 and TRBJ1-1; D is possibly TRBD1 (5 bases). Per the germline V gene, CDR1 is SGHNT and CDR2 is YENEEA. Trimming removed 3 bases from V and 4 bases from J, with 9 bases in between. This CDR3 has 13 residues. CDR3 DNA sequence: TGTGCCAGCAGCTTCAGACAGATCACTGAAGCTTTCTTT. It encodes CASSFRQITEAFF.

This clone was observed a few times. Other DNA sequences in the sample encode the same CDR3. The chain is built from TRBV5-1 and TRBJ1-5; 10 bases fit TRBD1. After removal of 4 bases from V and 4 bases from J, the junction contained 2 bases not matched to a gene. CDR1 is SGHRS and CDR2 is YFSETQ in the germline V gene. The CDR3 runs to 14 residues. The CDR3 spells CASSPGQGNQPQHF. The CDR3 DNA reads TGCGCCAGCAGCCCGGGACAGGGGAATCAGCCCCAGCATTTT.

The chain combines TRBV7-2 with TRBJ2-7, with 8 bases matching TRBD1. V gave up 4 bases and J gave up 4 bases; unmatched junction bases: 9. Germline loops: CDR1 SGHTA, CDR2 FQGNSA. This CDR3 is 15 amino acids long. CDR3 residues: CASSSGQGRGYEQYF. CDR3 in DNA: TGTGCCAGCAGCTCCGGACAGGGCCGGGGATACGAGCAGTACTTC.

This chain links TRBV7-7 with TRBJ2-7; 11 bases map to TRBD2. Looked up from germline, CDR1 is SSHAT and CDR2 is FNYEAQ (reference sequence). The length of the CDR3 is 14 residues. V shed 6 bases and J 3 bases; nucleotides not matched to a gene: 4. DNA for the CDR3: TGTGCCAGCAGTGCCGGGACTAGCGGCTACGAGCAGTACTTC. It is translated as CASSAGTSGYEQYF.

V and J are TRBV11-2 and TRBJ1-6; D gene unclear. Between the trimmed V and J ends, which lost 5 bases and 7 bases, there was a span of 9 bases. Per the germline V gene, CDR1 is SGHAT and CDR2 is FQNNGV. The CDR3 is made up of 13 amino acids. The CDR3 DNA follows: TGTGCCAGCAGCCCAGGAGGGAATTCACCCCTCCACTTT. This translates into CASSPGGNSPLHF.

The gene calls are TRBV19 and TRBJ1-2; TRBD1 agrees at 8 bases. Germline CDR1 and CDR2: LNHDA and SQIVND (reference sequence). The length of the CDR3 is 13 residues. The V and J ends lost 4 bases and 8 bases, in that order; junction bases with no gene match: 6. The CDR3 DNA is TGTGCCAGTAGTACGACCCGACAGGGGGGCTACACCTTC. It specifies CASSTTRQGGYTF.

V and J are TRBV7-9 and TRBJ2-1, with TRBD2 matching 7 bases. Losses at the gene ends were 5 bases for V and 6 bases for J; bases not matched to a gene: 10. In germline, CDR1 is SEHNR, CDR2 FQNEAQ (reference sequence). This CDR3 has 15 residues. CDR3 sequence reads: CASSQGTGGGNEQFF. The CDR3 DNA sequence: TGTGCCAGCAGCCAAGGGACCGGCGGGGGCAATGAGCAGTTCTTC.

The CDR3 here is CASSSFRGTDTQYF. DNA of the CDR3: TGCGCCAGCAGCAGTTTCAGGGGCACAGATACGCAGTATTTT. This chain uses TRBV5-1 with TRBJ2-3, with D possibly being TRBD1 (5 bases). Trimming took 4 bases from V and 1 from J, leaving 10 bases between them. CDR1 is SGHRS and CDR2 is YFSETQ in the germline V gene. The CDR3 covers 14 residues.

The genes are TRBV24-1 and TRBJ1-1; 12 bases are shared with TRBD1. The germline V gene encodes CDR1 KGHDR and CDR2 SFDVKD. This CDR3 contains 16 residues. With 5 bases clipped from V and 4 bases from J, the junction kept 7 bases outside the gene matches. DNA for the CDR3: TGTGCCACCAGTGGGGACAGGGGGCGCGGGGGCACTGAAGCTTTCTTT. Protein: CATSGDRGRGGTEAFF.

The V gene is TRBV9, the J gene TRBJ1-2; D uncertain. The CDR3 sequence is 15 residues long. Germline values: CDR1 SGDLS, CDR2 YYNGEE. V shed 4 bases and J shed 9 bases, with 22 bases lying between them. The chain's CDR3 is CASSPPAVLPERYTF. CDR3 nucleotides: TGTGCCAGCAGCCCCCCAGCGGTCCTCCCGGAACGCTACACCTTC.

The chain combines TRBV7-9 with TRBJ2-2; the D gene is possibly TRBD1 (6 bases). V dropped 5 bases and J dropped 4 bases, with 14 bases sitting between them. CDR1 SEHNR and CDR2 FQNEAQ come from the germline V gene (reference sequence). This CDR3 comprises 15 residues. The CDR3 sequence: CASSPTGISTGELFF. The CDR3 DNA reads as TGTGCCAGCAGCCCGACAGGCATCAGCACCGGGGAGCTGTTTTTT.

This chain uses TRBV5-4 with TRBJ1-2, with 9 bases fitting TRBD1. From germline, CDR1 is SGHNT and CDR2 YYREEE (reference sequence). This CDR3 has 16 amino acids. Trimming at V came to 0 bases and at J to 4 bases, leaving 7 bases not matched to a gene. CDR3 coding DNA: TGTGCCAGCAGCTTGGCCCTACAGGGGGCGGGCTATGGCTACACCTTC. Protein product: CASSLALQGAGYGYTF.

The chain employs TRBV29-1 and TRBJ2-5; D gene ambiguous. The CDR3 is 11 residues long. In germline, CDR1 is SQVTM, CDR2 ANQGSEA. The V and J ends lost 1 base and 14 bases respectively, with 14 bases between them. The CDR3 spells CSVEAPLPLYF. The CDR3 DNA is TGCAGCGTTGAAGCCCCTCTCCCTCTATACTTC.

The CDR3 spells CASSQQYTGELFF. CDR3 DNA: TGTGCCAGCAGCCAACAGTACACCGGGGAGCTGTTTTTT. This rearrangement joins TRBV14 to TRBJ2-2, with D unresolved. The CDR3 is made up of 13 amino acids. V was shortened by 2 bases and J by 3 bases, with 4 bases between the two germline ends. Germline V gene sequence: CDR1 SGHDN, CDR2 FVKESK.

The chain combines TRBV18 with TRBJ1-1; 8 bases are shared with TRBD1. The ends lost 6 bases at V and 4 bases at J; junction bases unmatched: 10. The germline V gene has CDR1 KGHSH and CDR2 LQKENI. This CDR3 has 15 amino acids. The CDR3 protein is CASSLSQGEGTEAFF. CDR3 nucleotides: TGTGCCAGCTCTCTGTCACAGGGGGAAGGCACTGAAGCTTTCTTT.

The gene calls are TRBV29-1 and TRBJ1-1; maybe TRBD1 (5 bases). The CDR3 loop spans 14 amino acids. Trimming cost V 7 bases and J 0 bases, with 15 bases left between them. Germline CDR1 is SQVTM and CDR2 is ANQGSEA. Here the CDR3 reads CSALDSLMNTEAFF. The CDR3 DNA sequence: TGCAGCGCCTTAGACAGCCTCATGAACACTGAAGCTTTCTTT.

The chain links TRBV6-5 to TRBJ1-2, with TRBD1 as a possible D gene (5 bases). CDR1 and CDR2 (germline): MNHEY, SVGAGI. The V and J ends lost 6 bases and 7 bases respectively, with 12 bases between them. CDR3 size: 12 residues. Here the CDR3 reads CASSETVPGYTF. CDR3 bases: TGTGCCAGCAGCGAGACAGTCCCTGGCTACACCTTC.

The V gene is TRBV27, the J gene TRBJ1-4; 7 positions match TRBD1. V was clipped by 6 bases and J by 7 bases; unmatched bases: 11. Looked up from germline, CDR1 is MNHEY and CDR2 is SMNVEV (reference sequence). The CDR3 is 15 amino acids. The CDR3 DNA is TGTGCCAGCAGGCATTCCGGGACAGAGGGTGAAAAACTGTTTTTT. Its translation is CASRHSGTEGEKLFF.

The rearrangement joins TRBV7-2 to TRBJ2-5; D remains ambiguous. CDR1 and CDR2 from the germline V gene are SGHTA and FQGNSA. V was trimmed by 5 bases and J by 4 bases, leaving 11 bases between them. This CDR3 is built from 13 residues. The CDR3: CASSLPRVETQYF. The CDR3 coding sequence is TGTGCCAGCAGCCTCCCTCGCGTAGAGACCCAGTACTTC. Complete variable domain (other parts from reference TRBV7-2 and TRBJ2-5): GAGVSQSPSNKVTEKGKDVELRCDPISGHTALYWYRQSLGQGLEFLIYFQGNSAPDKSGLPSDRFSAERTGGSVSTLTIQRTQQEDSAVYLCASSLPRVETQYFGPGTRLLVL.

This clone appeared a single time. V gene TRBV9 combines with J gene TRBJ2-2, with 10 positions matching TRBD2. The V gene's germline CDR1 is SGDLS and CDR2 YYNGEE. J was trimmed by 7 bases and V by 3 bases; bases with no gene match: 6. This CDR3 comprises 15 residues. The CDR3 loop reads CASSETSGPSGELFF. The CDR3 DNA follows: TGTGCCAGCAGCGAGACTAGCGGGCCGAGCGGGGAGCTGTTTTTT.

This chain uses TRBV5-8 with TRBJ1-5, with D perhaps matching TRBD1 (6 bases). V shed 0 bases and J shed 2 bases, with 9 bases lying between them. The CDR3 is made up of 15 amino acids. Germline V gene sequence: CDR1 SGHTS, CDR2 YDEGEE. In DNA form, the CDR3 reads TGTGCCAGCAGCTTGGTGGGGGGGCGCAATCAGCCCCAGCATTTT. It encodes CASSLVGGRNQPQHF.

Turning to this clone: One junction end disagrees with the germline gene, perhaps due to a read error. The V and J genes are TRBV5-6 and TRBJ2-7, with D unresolved. CDR3 size: 12 residues. Germline V lookup: CDR1 SGHDT, CDR2 YYEEEE. The CDR3 sequence: CASSLRRVVAVF. The CDR3 nucleotides are TGTGCCAGCAGCTTGAGACGGGTTGTGGCGGTCTTC.

This clone was seen a handful of times. J is TRBJ1-1 and V is TRBV6-4; a possible D gene is TRBD1 (5 bases). CDR1 is MRHNA and CDR2 is SNTAGT in the germline V gene. V dropped 4 bases and J dropped 3 bases, with 9 bases sitting between them. The CDR3 has 13 amino acids. The CDR3 DNA is TGTGCCAGCAGTGTTCGGGGGGACACTGAAGCTTTCTTT. Translating it yields CASSVRGDTEAFF.

This rearrangement joins TRBV10-1 to TRBJ1-1; 7 positions match TRBD1. Germline CDR1 and CDR2: WNHNN and SYGVQD (reference sequence). The CDR3 extends over 14 amino acids. After removal of 7 bases from V and 1 base from J, the junction contained 6 bases not matched to a gene. The CDR3 sequence is CASKRDRANTEAFF. The CDR3 DNA sequence: TGCGCCAGCAAGCGAGACAGGGCGAACACTGAAGCTTTCTTT.

This clone appeared once. The chain links TRBV7-8 to TRBJ2-4; D possibly corresponds to TRBD2 (5 bases). The germline V gene has CDR1 SGHVS and CDR2 FQNEAQ. The germline V and J ends were trimmed by 5 bases and 8 bases, with 13 bases remaining between them. The CDR3 is made up of 13 amino acids. In nucleotides, the CDR3 is TGTGCCAGCAGCCGGACCCGGGGAGACATTCAGTACTTC. Its translation: CASSRTRGDIQYF.

This sequence joins TRBV5-1 and TRBJ1-1; D unclear. Germline loops: CDR1 SGHRS, CDR2 YFSETQ. CDR3 length: 13 amino acids. The V end was cut by 1 base, the J end by 4 bases, with 8 bases between. The CDR3 loop is CASSLQVGTEAFF. CDR3 in DNA: TGCGCCAGCAGCTTGCAGGTGGGCACTGAAGCTTTCTTT.

The chain links TRBV6-6 to TRBJ2-6; TRBD2 might be the D (5 bases). The CDR3 covers 16 residues. Per germline, CDR1 MNHNY and CDR2 SVGAGI (reference sequence). V gave up 2 bases and J gave up 2 bases, with 10 bases separating them. The CDR3 protein is CASSYRGVAGANVLTF. Written as DNA, the CDR3 is TGTGCCAGCAGTTACCGGGGTGTGGCTGGGGCCAACGTCCTGACTTTC.

V and J are TRBV5-1 and TRBJ1-1; TRBD1 agrees at 8 bases. The length of the CDR3 is 15 residues. The germline V gene has CDR1 SGHRS and CDR2 YFSETQ. V gave up 4 bases and J gave up 6 bases; unmatched junction bases: 11. CDR3 amino acids: CASSPAGGMGSEAFF. DNA for the CDR3: TGCGCCAGCAGCCCAGCAGGGGGCATGGGCTCTGAAGCTTTCTTT. The full variable domain, rest sourced from reference TRBV5-1 and TRBJ1-1, is KAGVTQTPRYLIKTRGQQVTLSCSPISGHRSVSWYQQTPGQGLQFLFEYFSETQRNKGNFPGRFSGRQFSNSRSEMNVSTLELGDSALYLCASSPAGGMGSEAFFGQGTRLTVV.

The gene calls are TRBV6-6 and TRBJ2-7; the match to TRBD1 covers 9 bases. CDR1 MNHNY and CDR2 SVGAGI come from the germline V gene (reference sequence). The CDR3 totals 17 residues. The J segment lost 0 bases and the V segment lost 5 bases, leaving 11 bases of the junction unmatched. This CDR3 is CASSPGQGMGSSYEQYF. The DNA of the CDR3 is TGTGCCAGCAGTCCGGGACAGGGAATGGGGAGCTCCTACGAGCAGTACTTC.